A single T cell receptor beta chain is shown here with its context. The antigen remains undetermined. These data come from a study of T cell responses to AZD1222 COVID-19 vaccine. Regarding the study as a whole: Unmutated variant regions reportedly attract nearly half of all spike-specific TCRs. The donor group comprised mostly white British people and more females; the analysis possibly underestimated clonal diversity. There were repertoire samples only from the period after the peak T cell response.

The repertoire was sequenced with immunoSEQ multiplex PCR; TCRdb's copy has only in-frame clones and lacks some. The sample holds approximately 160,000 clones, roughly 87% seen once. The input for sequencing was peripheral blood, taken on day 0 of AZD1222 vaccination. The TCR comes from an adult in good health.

CDR3 nucleotides: TGTGCCAGTAGTACTGGTGGAGGGCCCGGGGCTTATGGCTACACCTTC. The encoded protein is CASSTGGGPGAYGYTF. The chain links TRBV19 to TRBJ1-2; TRBD1 is a possible D gene (5 bases). CDR3 length equals 16 residues. Deletions cut 4 bases from V and 5 bases from J, with 20 bases between. Germline lookup yields CDR1 LNHDA and CDR2 SQIVND (reference sequence).